The 23 T cell receptor beta chains in this list originate from one sample, sequenced in a study of early T cells in non-severe SARS-CoV-2 infection. TCRdb reanalysed the 5' RACE reads using MiXCR and keeps one entry per CDR3 protein. The repertoire has around 70,000 distinct CDR3 sequences, more than 10% of them found once; the top ten carry about 4.2%. Sequenced material: whole blood. All receptors come from an adult who was a healthcare worker with PCR-confirmed SARS-CoV-2 infection or an uninfected control (not recorded which).

V and J are TRBV12-3 or TRBV12-4 and TRBJ2-1; 10 bases agree with TRBD2. V shed 3 bases and J 10 bases; nucleotides not matched to a gene: 3. CDR3 size: 13 residues. CDR3 residues: CASSLERGGEQFF. CDR3 DNA: TGTGCCAGCAGTTTGGAGCGGGGGGGCGAGCAGTTCTTC.

The chain combines TRBV18 with TRBJ1-2; unclear D gene. This CDR3 has 13 residues. The V end lost 3 bases, the J end lost 4 bases, and 9 bases lay between the germline ends. The V gene's germline CDR1 is KGHSH and CDR2 LQKENI. The CDR3 DNA follows: TGTGCCAGCTCACCGGATCCAGTCTATGGCTACACCTTC. It codes for CASSPDPVYGYTF. Together with reference TRBV18 and TRBJ1-2, the CDR3 gives the full variable domain: NAGVMQNPRHLVRRRGQEARLRCSPMKGHSHVYWYRQLPEEGLKFMVYLQKENIIDESGMPKERFSAEFPKEGPSILRIQQVVRGDSAAYFCASSPDPVYGYTFGSGTRLTVV.

This chain connects TRBV19 to TRBJ2-7; TRBD1 agrees at 10 bases. The CDR3 contains 16 residues. The V segment lost 6 bases and the J segment 4 bases; nucleotides outside the gene matches: 12. CDR1 is LNHDA, CDR2 SQIVND, per germline (reference sequence). For the CDR3, the DNA is TGTGCCAGTAGCCGAGACAGGGGGCGATTTTTATACGAGCAGTACTTC. It is translated as CASSRDRGRFLYEQYF.

This chain links TRBV4-2 with TRBJ1-2; D not resolved. Germline V gene lookup returns CDR1 LGHNA and CDR2 YNFKEQ. V was clipped by 3 bases and J by 2 bases, with 22 bases between them. This CDR3 contains 18 residues. The CDR3 spells CASSQDYLGYIENYGYTF. The CDR3, as DNA: TGTGCCAGCAGCCAGGATTACCTGGGGTATATCGAGAACTATGGCTACACCTTC.

The gene calls are TRBV20-1 and TRBJ2-1, with 7 bases fitting TRBD2. The V gene end was trimmed by 0 bases and the J gene end by 7 bases; junction bases not matched to a gene: 6. The length of the CDR3 is 14 residues. Germline-derived CDR1 and CDR2 are DFQATT and SNEGSKA (reference sequence). CDR3 region: CSAREGGSGNEQFF. The CDR3 region has the DNA TGCAGTGCTAGAGAGGGCGGGAGTGGAAATGAGCAGTTCTTC.

The chain carries TRBV2 and TRBJ2-2, with 9 nucleotides matching TRBD2. After removal of 10 bases from V and 1 base from J, the junction contained 4 bases not matched to a gene. CDR1 is SNHLY and CDR2 is FYNNEI in the germline V gene. There are 14 residues in the CDR3. The CDR3 DNA sequence: TGTGCCACGTTGACTAGCGGGAACACCGGGGAGCTGTTTTTT. This codes for CATLTSGNTGELFF.

This clonotype has only a few counts. The chain carries TRBV6-5 and TRBJ2-1; D may match TRBD1 or TRBD2 (7 bases each). V lost 6 bases to trimming and J lost 9 bases, with 12 bases between them. Germline values: CDR1 MNHEY, CDR2 SVGAGI. CDR3 size: 12 residues. The CDR3 nucleotides read TGTGCCAGCAGGCCCAGGGGGGGTGAGCAGTTCTTC. Translating gives CASRPRGGEQFF.

This clonotype was observed at least ten times. This chain uses TRBV20-1 with TRBJ1-2; D remains ambiguous. The length of the CDR3 is 14 residues. The V and J ends lost 3 bases and 0 bases respectively, with 11 bases between them. Germline V gene lookup returns CDR1 DFQATT and CDR2 SNEGSKA (reference sequence). This CDR3 reads CSARPATSNYGYTF. CDR3 in DNA: TGCAGTGCTAGGCCCGCAACCTCTAACTATGGCTACACCTTC.

This clonotype was seen more than once but under ten times. The chain employs TRBV10-2 and TRBJ2-3; TRBD2 might be the D (5 bases). The germline V gene encodes CDR1 WSHSY and CDR2 SAAADI. The CDR3 loop spans 13 amino acids. Between the trimmed V and J ends, which lost 0 bases and 5 bases, there was a span of 6 bases. The CDR3 is CASSESRVDTQYF. DNA of the CDR3: TGCGCCAGCAGTGAGTCGAGGGTAGATACGCAGTATTTT.

This clonotype turned up a few times. The chain uses TRBV20-1 and TRBJ2-2; possibly TRBD1 for D (6 bases). Germline V CDR1 and CDR2: DFQATT, SNEGSKA (reference sequence). The V gene lost 3 bases and the J gene lost 5 bases, with 22 bases spanning the gap. The CDR3 runs to 17 residues. CDR3 nucleotide sequence: TGCAGTGCTAGGCCAGGGGTTTTGTCCCCTTATACCGGGGAGCTGTTTTTT. Its protein product is CSARPGVLSPYTGELFF.

Only a few counts were recorded for this clonotype. V gene TRBV18 combines with J gene TRBJ2-3; 8 bases are shared with TRBD2. The V gene end was trimmed by 6 bases and the J gene end by 0 bases; junction bases not matched to a gene: 5. This CDR3 is built from 15 residues. Germline CDR1 KGHSH, CDR2 LQKENI. The CDR3 here is CASSELAASTDTQYF. CDR3 DNA sequence: TGTGCCAGCTCCGAACTAGCGGCTAGCACAGATACGCAGTATTTT.

This clonotype was counted between two and nine times. The J gene is TRBJ2-7, the V gene TRBV9, with D unresolved. This CDR3 spans 13 amino acids. V was cut by 4 bases and J by 4 bases, with 12 bases left in between. The V gene's germline CDR1 is SGDLS and CDR2 YYNGEE. The CDR3 region is CASSPSDGYEQYF. Here the CDR3 DNA reads TGTGCCAGCAGCCCATCGGACGGTTACGAGCAGTACTTC.

This clonotype has just a few counts. The rearrangement joins TRBV7-8 to TRBJ1-5; D not resolved. V was cut by 1 base and J by 7 bases, with 8 bases left in between. This CDR3 comprises 13 residues. CDR1 and CDR2 (germline): SGHVS, FQNEAQ. CDR3: CASSLDRSQPQHF. CDR3 DNA: TGTGCCAGCAGCTTAGATAGGAGCCAGCCCCAGCATTTT.

There are many counts of this clonotype. DNA of the CDR3: TGTGCCAGCAGTAAGAATGGGCAAGAGACCCAGTACTTC. Residues: CASSKNGQETQYF. The chain carries TRBV7-3 and TRBJ2-5, with D unclear. The CDR3 loop spans 13 amino acids. Trimming stripped 6 bases from V and 2 bases from J, with 10 bases between. Germline V gene sequence: CDR1 SGHTA, CDR2 FQGTGA. The whole variable domain, filled in from reference TRBV7-3 and TRBJ2-5, reads GAGVSQTPSNKVTEKGKYVELRCDPISGHTALYWYRQSLGQGPEFLIYFQGTGAADDSGLPNDRFFAVRPEGSVSTLKIQRTERGDSAVYLCASSKNGQETQYFGPGTRLLVL.

There are a few counts of this clonotype. The chain employs TRBV5-1 and TRBJ2-7; 11 nucleotides agree with TRBD2. The V and J ends lost 0 bases and 1 base, in that order; junction bases with no gene match: 6. Germline values: CDR1 SGHRS, CDR2 YFSETQ. The CDR3 runs 17 residues. The CDR3: CASSLEGTSGGSYEQYF. In DNA form, the CDR3 reads TGCGCCAGCAGCTTGGAGGGCACTAGCGGGGGTTCCTACGAGCAGTACTTC. Using reference TRBV5-1 and TRBJ2-7 for the parts outside the CDR3, the full variable domain is KAGVTQTPRYLIKTRGQQVTLSCSPISGHRSVSWYQQTPGQGLQFLFEYFSETQRNKGNFPGRFSGRQFSNSRSEMNVSTLELGDSALYLCASSLEGTSGGSYEQYFGPGTRLTVT.

This clonotype was detected only a few times. The chain uses TRBV11-2 and TRBJ2-3; D might be TRBD2 (5 bases). Between the trimmed V and J ends, which lost 5 bases and 0 bases, there was a span of 12 bases. The germline CDR1 and CDR2 sequences are SGHAT and FQNNGV. The CDR3 has 15 amino acids. For the CDR3, the DNA is TGTGCCAGCAGCCCAATCGGGGATAGCACAGATACGCAGTATTTT. Translated: CASSPIGDSTDTQYF. The whole variable domain, filled in from reference TRBV11-2 and TRBJ2-3, reads EAGVAQSPRYKIIEKRQSVAFWCNPISGHATLYWYQQILGQGPKLLIQFQNNGVVDDSQLPKDRFSAERLKGVDSTLKIQPAKLEDSAVYLCASSPIGDSTDTQYFGPGTRLTVL.

This clonotype appeared many times. V usage is TRBV27 and J usage is TRBJ2-7, with 10 bases matching TRBD2. This CDR3 is built from 13 residues. Germline values: CDR1 MNHEY, CDR2 SMNVEV (reference sequence). V lost 3 bases, J lost 5 bases, and 1 base stayed unmatched. The CDR3: CASSFLAGDEQYF. The CDR3 region has the DNA TGTGCCAGCAGTTTCCTAGCGGGAGACGAGCAGTACTTC.

The table lists this clonotype with many counts. The gene calls are TRBV11-2 and TRBJ2-3; D not certain. Germline values: CDR1 SGHAT, CDR2 FQNNGV. The CDR3 covers 11 residues. Trimming shortened V by 5 bases and J by 9 bases, and 9 bases separated the two germline ends. The CDR3 bases are TGTGCCAGCAGCCAGACTCCGACGCAGTATTTT. It specifies CASSQTPTQYF.

This clonotype appeared many times. The chain carries TRBV29-1 and TRBJ2-1; a weak D match, TRBD2 (6 bases). This CDR3 spans 13 amino acids. Per the germline V gene, CDR1 is SQVTM and CDR2 is ANQGSEA. Between the trimmed V and J ends, which lost 7 bases and 3 bases, there was a span of 13 bases. Here the CDR3 reads CSGGTRDYNEQFF. CDR3 in DNA: TGCAGCGGGGGGACTCGAGACTACAATGAGCAGTTCTTC.

This clonotype came up many times. J is TRBJ1-4 and V is TRBV7-2; 8 positions agree with TRBD1. Per germline, CDR1 SGHTA and CDR2 FQGNSA. V lost 6 bases and J lost 5; bases outside the gene matches: 8. The CDR3 spans 15 residues. The CDR3, as DNA: TGTGCCAGCAGTTTTTCCGGGACAGGCAATGAAAAACTGTTTTTT. Translated, it gives CASSFSGTGNEKLFF.

This clonotype was observed a few times. The V and J genes are TRBV5-6 and TRBJ2-7; TRBD2 agrees at 8 bases. CDR1 is SGHDT, CDR2 YYEEEE, per germline. Trimming at V came to 0 bases and at J to 2 bases, leaving 4 bases not matched to a gene. The CDR3 extends over 15 amino acids. The CDR3 spells CASSLGGGGPYEQYF. The CDR3 nucleotides read TGTGCCAGCAGCTTGGGAGGCGGGGGGCCCTACGAGCAGTACTTC. The full variable domain, with the rest looked up from reference TRBV5-6 and TRBJ2-7, is DAGVTQSPTHLIKTRGQQVTLRCSPKSGHDTVSWYQQALGQGPQFIFQYYEEEERQRGNFPDRFSGHQFPNYSSELNVNALLLGDSALYLCASSLGGGGPYEQYFGPGTRLTVT.

This clonotype was detected ten times or more. V usage is TRBV5-1 and J usage is TRBJ2-1; the D is unclear. Trimming took 0 bases from V and 2 from J, leaving 9 bases between them. From germline, CDR1 is SGHRS and CDR2 YFSETQ. The CDR3 runs 15 residues. The DNA of the CDR3 is TGCGCCAGCAGCTTGGCACAAAATACCTACAATGAGCAGTTCTTC. This sequence encodes CASSLAQNTYNEQFF. Full variable domain (outside the CDR3, taken from reference TRBV5-1 and TRBJ2-1): KAGVTQTPRYLIKTRGQQVTLSCSPISGHRSVSWYQQTPGQGLQFLFEYFSETQRNKGNFPGRFSGRQFSNSRSEMNVSTLELGDSALYLCASSLAQNTYNEQFFGPGTRLTVL.

This clonotype was picked up a small number of times. The chain joins TRBV6-1 to TRBJ2-1; 10 bases map to TRBD2. The CDR3 loop spans 19 amino acids. V lost 4 bases and J lost 5; bases outside the gene matches: 17. CDR1 is MNHNS, CDR2 SASEGT, per germline. The CDR3 sequence: CASSAQRFLTAGGNNEQFF. The CDR3 region has the DNA TGTGCCAGCAGTGCCCAAAGATTTCTAACAGCGGGGGGGAACAATGAGCAGTTCTTC.